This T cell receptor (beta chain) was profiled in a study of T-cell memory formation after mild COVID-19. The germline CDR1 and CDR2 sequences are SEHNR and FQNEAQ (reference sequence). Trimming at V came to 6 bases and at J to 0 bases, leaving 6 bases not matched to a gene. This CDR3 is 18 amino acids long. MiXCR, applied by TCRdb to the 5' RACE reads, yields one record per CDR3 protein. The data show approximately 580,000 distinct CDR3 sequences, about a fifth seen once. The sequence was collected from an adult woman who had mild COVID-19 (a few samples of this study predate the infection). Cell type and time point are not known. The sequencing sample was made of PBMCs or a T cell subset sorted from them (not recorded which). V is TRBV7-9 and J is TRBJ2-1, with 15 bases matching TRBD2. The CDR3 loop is CASSHGLAGGPSYNEQFF. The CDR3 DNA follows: TGTGCCAGCAGTCACGGACTAGCGGGAGGGCCCTCCTACAATGAGCAGTTCTTC.